This TCR beta chain is from a study of T cell repertoires in cytomegalovirus infection. Study summary: From public TCR beta signatures came an indication of both CMV infection and matching HLA type.

Using its own MiXCR run on the reads, TCRdb lists one record per CDR3 protein. The data show around 300,000 distinct CDR3 sequences, with 20% to 30% seen just once and about 14% held by the top ten. Concerning this clonotype itself: Its cognate antigen is unknown.

General observations from the study: HLA-C-restricted CMV clonotypes gave the most frequent clonotype in two of eight donors.

Trimming stripped 0 bases from V and 0 bases from J, with 11 bases between. Germline V CDR1 and CDR2: MGHRA, YSYEKL. This CDR3 spans 16 amino acids. The sample was PBMCs. The sequence was obtained from a human donor in good health (CMV status not recorded). Some clones in this sample may be carry-over from other donors' samples. This chain uses TRBV4-1 with TRBJ1-1; possible D gene TRBD1, 5 bases. Here the CDR3 DNA reads TGCGCCAGCAGCCAAGAGTCCGGGGGGTTGAACACTGAAGCTTTCTTT. It specifies CASSQESGGLNTEAFF.